A single count supports the clone carrying this TCR beta chain. It was during active infection that Seattle patients were enrolled and then longitudinally followed. The data were obtained in a study of blood T cell repertoires in COVID-19. In the authors' workflow: Estimated nucleated cell counts came from reference gene primer amplification. Method: immunoSEQ multiplex PCR; TCRdb's copy keeps in-frame clones and lacks some. V, J and clone size are those of that table, while D and trimming were read from the DNA. Among some 180,000 clones, about 82% were seen once, and the ten largest hold about 8.1%. The germline CDR1 and CDR2 sequences are SNHLY and FYNNEI. The CDR3 runs 15 residues. V was cut by 6 bases and J by 0 bases, with 9 bases left in between.

V and J are TRBV2 and TRBJ1-6; unclear D gene. This TCR came from a woman of 80 years or more with COVID-19, enrolled during active disease. Sequenced sample: peripheral blood. CDR3 DNA: TGTGCCAGCAGAGTAGGGAGCTCCTATAATTCACCCCTCCACTTT. Residues: CASRVGSSYNSPLHF.